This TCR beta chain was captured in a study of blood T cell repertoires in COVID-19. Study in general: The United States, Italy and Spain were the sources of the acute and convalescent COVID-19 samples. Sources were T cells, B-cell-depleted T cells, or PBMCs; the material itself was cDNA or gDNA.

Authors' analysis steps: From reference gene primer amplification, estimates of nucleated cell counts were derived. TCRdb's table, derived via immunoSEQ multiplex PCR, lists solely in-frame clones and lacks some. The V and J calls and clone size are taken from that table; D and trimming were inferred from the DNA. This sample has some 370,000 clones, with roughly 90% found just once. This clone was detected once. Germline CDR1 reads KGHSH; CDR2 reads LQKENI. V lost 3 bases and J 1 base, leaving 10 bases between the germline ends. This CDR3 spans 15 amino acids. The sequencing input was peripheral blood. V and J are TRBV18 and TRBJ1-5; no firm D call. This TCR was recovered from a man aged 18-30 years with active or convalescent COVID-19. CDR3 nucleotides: TGTGCCAGCTCACCTGCAGGCCAGAGCAATCAGCCCCAGCATTTT. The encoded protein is CASSPAGQSNQPQHF.